Listed below are T cell receptor beta chains from one sample, sequenced in a study of OX40 agonist ivuxolimab in advanced cancers. Clones were sequenced by immunoSEQ multiplex PCR, and TCRdb holds only the in-frame ones, with some missing. The sample shows 30,000 to 35,000 clones, over 80% of them seen only once. The source was CD4+ or CD8+ T cells sorted from blood, collected in a trial of the OX40 agonist ivuxolimab. The receptors here all came from an adult with an advanced solid tumor such as melanoma, head and neck, liver or kidney cancer. CDR3s include the opening cysteine and the closing phenylalanine or tryptophan. A D gene is named only where the DNA matches it firmly. Where a row states a size, it is once, few, many or the class of an expanded clone; other rows omit it.

CDR3,DNA,V,size,length,J,D
CASSLGIGNYGYTF,TGCGCCAGCAGCTTGGGGATAGGGAACTATGGCTACACCTTC,TRBV5-1,NA,14,TRBJ1-2,NA
CASSTARSGANVLTF,TGTGCCAGTAGTACCGCTCGCTCTGGGGCCAACGTCCTGACTTTC,TRBV19,NA,15,TRBJ2-6,NA
CASTRGGNDYNEQFF,TGTGCCAGCACCAGAGGTGGAAACGACTACAATGAGCAGTTCTTC,TRBV5-4,NA,15,TRBJ2-1,NA
CASRGRATRHEQYF,TGTGCCAGCCGCGGGAGGGCCACCCGCCACGAGCAGTACTTC,TRBV6-1,NA,14,TRBJ2-7,TRBD2
CASSPTRTGDSGYTF,TGTGCCAGCAGCCCGACCCGGACAGGGGACTCTGGCTACACCTTC,TRBV5-4,NA,15,TRBJ1-2,TRBD1
CASRPPGSGYGYTF,TGTGCCAGCAGACCCCCAGGGTCTGGCTATGGCTACACCTTC,TRBV6-1,NA,14,TRBJ1-2,NA
CASSQGGRGNSYEQYF,TGTGCCAGCAGCCAAGGGGGCAGGGGGAACTCCTACGAGCAGTACTTC,TRBV7-3,few,16,TRBJ2-7,TRBD1
CASSGQGGDQPQHF,TGTGCCAGCAGTGGACAGGGTGGCGATCAGCCCCAGCATTTT,TRBV2,NA,14,TRBJ1-5,TRBD1
CAISDYEAYGYTF,TGTGCCATCAGTGATTATGAGGCCTATGGCTACACCTTC,TRBV10-3,NA,13,TRBJ1-2,NA
CASSPRSQSHEQYF,TGTGCCAGCTCACCACGGTCACAGTCCCACGAGCAGTACTTC,TRBV18,NA,14,TRBJ2-7,NA
CAISESGTSDTDTQYF,TGTGCCATCAGTGAGTCTGGGACTAGCGACACAGATACGCAGTATTTT,TRBV10-3,NA,16,TRBJ2-3,TRBD2
CASRKLAEQYF,TGTGCCAGCAGGAAACTAGCGGAGCAGTACTTC,TRBV6-1,NA,11,TRBJ2-7,TRBD2
CASSLGAGLVTEAFF,TGTGCCAGCAGCTTAGGGGCAGGGTTGGTCACTGAAGCTTTCTTT,TRBV7-9,NA,15,TRBJ1-1,NA
CASSQETGANTGELFF,TGCGCCAGCAGCCAAGAAACAGGGGCGAACACCGGGGAGCTGTTTTTT,TRBV4-1,NA,16,TRBJ2-2,TRBD1
CASSRQGDSGNTIYF,TGCGCCAGCAGTCGACAGGGAGACTCTGGAAACACCATATATTTT,TRBV5-1,once,15,TRBJ1-3,TRBD1
CASSGQGFGEQYF,TGTGCCAGCAGTGGACAGGGTTTTGGCGAGCAGTACTTC,TRBV6-1,few,13,TRBJ2-7,TRBD1
CASSQDGLAGEKGQFF,TGCGCCAGCAGCCAAGACGGACTAGCGGGGGAGAAAGGGCAGTTCTTC,TRBV4-1,NA,16,TRBJ2-1,TRBD2
CASSPGQSAEQFF,TGTGCCAGTAGTCCCGGACAGTCTGCTGAGCAGTTCTTC,TRBV19,once,13,TRBJ2-1,NA
CASSYVVYEQYF,TGTGCCAGCAGTTATGTCGTCTACGAGCAGTACTTC,TRBV6-6,NA,12,TRBJ2-7,NA
CASSQDRQEVGNYGYTF,TGTGCCAGCAGCCAAGATAGACAGGAAGTTGGTAACTATGGCTACACCTTC,TRBV4-2,NA,17,TRBJ1-2,NA
CASSQDPAGELFF,TGCGCCAGCAGCCAAGACCCAGCCGGGGAGCTGTTTTTT,TRBV4-1,NA,13,TRBJ2-2,NA
CAWSSRGETQHF,TGTGCCTGGAGTTCTCGGGGAGAGACCCAGCACTTC,TRBV30,once,12,TRBJ2-5,NA
CASSRDRGFGEQFF,TGTGCCAGCAGCCGGGACAGGGGTTTCGGTGAGCAGTTCTTC,TRBV7-7,NA,14,TRBJ2-1,TRBD1
CATSRDWGQGETQYF,TGTGCCACCAGCAGAGATTGGGGACAGGGAGAGACCCAGTACTTC,TRBV15,NA,15,TRBJ2-5,TRBD1
CASSSYRNSNQPQHF,TGTGCCAGCAGTTCCTACAGGAATAGCAATCAGCCCCAGCATTTT,TRBV27,NA,15,TRBJ1-5,NA
CASSGGLVWGTDTQYF,TGTGCCAGCAGCGGGGGACTGGTTTGGGGCACAGATACGCAGTATTTT,TRBV9,NA,16,TRBJ2-3,NA
CASSLVRGRAFF,TGTGCCAGCAGCTTGGTAAGGGGGCGGGCTTTCTTT,TRBV5-6,NA,12,TRBJ1-1,TRBD1
CSVDSPGNTIYF,TGCAGCGTTGATTCGCCTGGAAACACCATATATTTT,TRBV29-1,NA,12,TRBJ1-3,NA
CASRGPGTGFDGEAFF,TGTGCCAGCAGGGGACCCGGGACGGGCTTTGACGGTGAAGCTTTCTTT,TRBV5-4,NA,16,TRBJ1-1,NA
CASRPGRRYTEAFF,TGTGCCAGCAGACCGGGACGGAGATACACTGAAGCTTTCTTT,TRBV6-5,NA,14,TRBJ1-1,NA
CASSPQGPYNEQFF,TGTGCCAGCAGCCCACAGGGACCCTACAATGAGCAGTTCTTC,TRBV11-1,NA,14,TRBJ2-1,NA
CASGSGLQETQYF,TGTGCCAGCGGCTCAGGCCTACAAGAGACCCAGTACTTC,TRBV27,medium-sized,13,TRBJ2-5,NA
CATSRDPGVGEKLFF,TGTGCCACCAGCAGAGATCCGGGAGTTGGTGAAAAACTGTTTTTT,TRBV15,NA,15,TRBJ1-4,NA
CASSGQGRYGYTF,TGTGCCAGCAGTGGACAGGGTCGCTATGGCTACACCTTC,TRBV5-6,NA,13,TRBJ1-2,TRBD1
CASSARTSGGANTDTQYF,TGTGCCAGCAGCGCAAGGACTAGCGGGGGCGCTAACACAGATACGCAGTATTTT,TRBV9,NA,18,TRBJ2-3,TRBD2
CASSPGTSGANVLTF,TGTGCCAGCTCACCAGGAACGTCTGGGGCCAACGTCCTGACTTTC,TRBV18,NA,15,TRBJ2-6,NA
CASSPTLGNYGYTF,TGTGCCAGCAGCCCCACTCTGGGGAACTATGGCTACACCTTC,TRBV7-8,NA,14,TRBJ1-2,NA
CASSPTRGAETQYF,TGTGCCAGCTCACCAACGAGGGGAGCGGAGACCCAGTACTTC,TRBV18,NA,14,TRBJ2-5,NA
CASSPNMRTEAFF,TGTGCCAGCAGCCCAAACATGCGAACTGAAGCTTTCTTT,TRBV11-2,NA,13,TRBJ1-1,NA
CASSLVASAPQLFF,TGCGCCAGCAGCTTGGTGGCCAGCGCTCCCCAGCTGTTTTTT,TRBV5-1,NA,14,TRBJ2-2,NA
CASGFPSLAGTDTQYF,TGTGCCAGCGGCTTTCCCAGCTTGGCCGGGACAGATACGCAGTATTTT,TRBV5-4,once,16,TRBJ2-3,NA
CASGGLAGVSSYNEQFF,TGTGCCAGCGGGGGGCTAGCGGGAGTAAGTTCCTACAATGAGCAGTTCTTC,TRBV28,NA,17,TRBJ2-1,TRBD2
CASSKPPRGFQETQYF,TGTGCCAGCAGCAAACCCCCCAGGGGGTTCCAAGAGACCCAGTACTTC,TRBV7-3,NA,16,TRBJ2-5,TRBD1
CASGSLESTISPQHF,TGTGCTAGTGGTTCGCTAGAGAGTACAATCAGCCCCCAGCATTTT,TRBV12-5,once,15,TRBJ1-5,NA
CASSANRTSWETQYF,TGTGCCAGCAGTGCCAATAGGACTAGTTGGGAGACCCAGTACTTC,TRBV2,NA,15,TRBJ2-5,TRBD2
CATRQFSYEQYF,TGTGCCACTCGACAGTTCTCCTACGAGCAGTACTTC,TRBV2,few,12,TRBJ2-7,NA
CASSSSAQETQYF,TGTGCCAGCAGCTCTAGCGCCCAAGAGACCCAGTACTTC,TRBV7-7,NA,13,TRBJ2-5,NA
CASSVRGDGGAYGYTF,TGTGCCAGCAGCGTCAGGGGGGACGGCGGGGCCTATGGCTACACCTTC,TRBV7-2,NA,16,TRBJ1-2,TRBD1
CSVEDRRALEAFF,TGCAGCGTTGAAGATCGCAGGGCGCTCGAAGCTTTCTTT,TRBV29-1,NA,13,TRBJ1-1,NA
CASSRAGGRPVYEQFF,TGCGCCAGCAGCAGAGCAGGGGGCCGACCTGTCTATGAGCAGTTCTTC,TRBV5-1,NA,16,TRBJ2-1,TRBD1